This paragraph reports one TCR beta chain. The data were obtained in a study of T cell changes during pregnancy in multiple sclerosis. Sequenced by immunoSEQ multiplex PCR; TCRdb stores in-frame clones only, minus some. The sample includes tens of thousands of clones, about 91% of them seen just once. CDR3 length: 16 amino acids. V was pared by 6 bases and J by 2 bases, with 19 bases between. The V gene's germline CDR1 is LNHDA and CDR2 SQIVND (reference sequence). The J gene is TRBJ1-2, the V gene TRBV19; the D gene is possibly TRBD1 (6 bases). This clonotype was sampled from a female donor with multiple sclerosis, enrolled in a pregnancy study. This material consisted of peripheral blood, taken in the first trimester of pregnancy. The chain's CDR3 is CASRPTGPRSNYGYTF. CDR3 DNA: TGTGCCAGTAGACCGACAGGCCCCAGGTCCAACTATGGCTACACCTTC.